This is a list of T cell receptor beta chains from one sample in a study of response to subunit inactivated influenza vaccine. Each CDR3 protein gets one entry after TCRdb re-called the RT-PCR reads with MiXCR. The repertoire has about 700,000 distinct CDR3 sequences, approximately 15% of them found once; the top ten carry 5.5% to 7%. The material sequenced was PBMCs from blood, taken less than 15 days before vaccination. These receptors came from a man in his fifties or sixties who received an inactivated influenza vaccine. Both conserved end residues are part of each CDR3. The D gene is left open where the match is weak. The size of a clone is reported for some rows only, either as once, few or many, or as a class for expanded clones.

abundance: few; v_gene: TRBV21-1; j_gene: TRBJ2-3; d_gene: -; CDR3nt: TGTGCCAGCAGCAAAGGGACTAGCGGGGGGGCCCTCCAAGATACGCAGTATTTT; CDR3aa: CASSKGTSGGALQDTQYF
abundance: many; v_gene: TRBV10-3; j_gene: TRBJ2-7; d_gene: -; CDR3nt: TGTGCCATCAGTGCTGGCTACGAGCAGTACTTC; CDR3aa: CAISAGYEQYF
abundance: few; v_gene: TRBV18; j_gene: TRBJ1-1; d_gene: TRBD1; CDR3nt: TGTGCCAGCTCACCCCAGGGGGCTCGGATTACTGAAGCTTTCTTT; CDR3aa: CASSPQGARITEAFF
abundance: -; v_gene: TRBV4-3; j_gene: TRBJ2-1; d_gene: TRBD2; CDR3nt: TGCGCCAGCAGCCAAGATTTCGGAATGGCGGGAGGGCCGGTCGCCAATGAGCAGTTCTTC; CDR3aa: CASSQDFGMAGGPVANEQFF
abundance: -; v_gene: TRBV5-1; j_gene: TRBJ2-6; d_gene: -; CDR3nt: TGCGCCAGCAGACCGCAAGTATCTGGGGCCAACGTCCTGACTTTC; CDR3aa: CASRPQVSGANVLTF
abundance: -; v_gene: TRBV6-4; j_gene: TRBJ1-6; d_gene: -; CDR3nt: TGTGCCAGCAGTGACTCGGGGGTTTCACCCCTCCACTTT; CDR3aa: CASSDSGVSPLHF
abundance: -; v_gene: TRBV19; j_gene: TRBJ2-6; d_gene: -; CDR3nt: TGTGCCAGTAGTATTCCCGGGTCTGGGGCCAACGTCCTGACTTTC; CDR3aa: CASSIPGSGANVLTF
abundance: few; v_gene: TRBV4-1; j_gene: TRBJ2-1; d_gene: -; CDR3nt: TGCGCCAGCAGCCATCGGGCAGGGGGGGAAAAAAATGAGCAGTTCTTC; CDR3aa: CASSHRAGGEKNEQFF
abundance: -; v_gene: TRBV21-1; j_gene: TRBJ1-6; d_gene: -; CDR3nt: TGTGCCAGCAGCCGACTCCACTTT; CDR3aa: CASSRLHF
abundance: many; v_gene: TRBV29-1; j_gene: TRBJ2-1; d_gene: -; CDR3nt: TGCAGCGTTGAAGATCGCAGGTACAATGAGCAGTTCTTC; CDR3aa: CSVEDRRYNEQFF
abundance: -; v_gene: TRBV7-2; j_gene: TRBJ2-3; d_gene: -; CDR3nt: TGTGCCAGCAGTTTCATTAGCACAGATACGCAGTATTTT; CDR3aa: CASSFISTDTQYF
abundance: few; v_gene: TRBV12-5; j_gene: TRBJ2-1; d_gene: TRBD1; CDR3nt: TGTGCTAGTGCTTTGACAGGGAACAATGAGCAGTTCTTC; CDR3aa: CASALTGNNEQFF
abundance: few; v_gene: TRBV5-1; j_gene: TRBJ2-7; d_gene: TRBD1; CDR3nt: TGCGCCAGCAGCCAGGGACAGGCCACCTACGAGCAGTACTTC; CDR3aa: CASSQGQATYEQYF
abundance: -; v_gene: TRBV6-1; j_gene: TRBJ2-7; d_gene: TRBD2; CDR3nt: TGTGCCAGCAGTCCCCATAGGACTAGCGGGAGTTACGAGCAGTACTTC; CDR3aa: CASSPHRTSGSYEQYF
abundance: -; v_gene: TRBV4-2; j_gene: TRBJ2-7; d_gene: -; CDR3nt: TGTGCCAGCAGCCAAGCGAAGGACTACGAGCAGTACTTC; CDR3aa: CASSQAKDYEQYF
abundance: few; v_gene: TRBV6-5; j_gene: TRBJ1-2; d_gene: -; CDR3nt: TGTGCCAGCAGTTATAGTGAGGGTACACATGGCTACACCTTC; CDR3aa: CASSYSEGTHGYTF
abundance: -; v_gene: TRBV25-1; j_gene: TRBJ2-1; d_gene: TRBD2; CDR3nt: TGTGCCAGCACCGGCCCGGGGGGTGGGAGCTACAATGAGCAGTTCTTC; CDR3aa: CASTGPGGGSYNEQFF
abundance: -; v_gene: TRBV12-3/TRBV12-4; j_gene: TRBJ2-4; d_gene: -; CDR3nt: TGTGCCAGCAGTCCAGACAGAAAAAACATTCAGTACTTC; CDR3aa: CASSPDRKNIQYF
abundance: many; v_gene: TRBV4-3; j_gene: TRBJ1-4; d_gene: TRBD1; CDR3nt: TGCGCCAGCAGCCTCCGACAGGGTTCTGAAAAACTGTTTTTT; CDR3aa: CASSLRQGSEKLFF
abundance: many; v_gene: TRBV6-2/TRBV6-3; j_gene: TRBJ2-1; d_gene: TRBD2; CDR3nt: TGTGCCAGCAGCAATGATGGTACGGGGGGGCGTGCTTACAATGAGCAGTTCTTC; CDR3aa: CASSNDGTGGRAYNEQFF
abundance: -; v_gene: TRBV4-1; j_gene: TRBJ2-7; d_gene: TRBD1; CDR3nt: TGCGCCAGCAGCCCGCTACCGGCAGGGGGCAACGAGCAGTACTTC; CDR3aa: CASSPLPAGGNEQYF
abundance: few; v_gene: TRBV4-2; j_gene: TRBJ1-5; d_gene: TRBD1; CDR3nt: TGTGCCAGCAGCCGGGACAGGGTTGGGAGCAATCAGCCCCAGCATTTT; CDR3aa: CASSRDRVGSNQPQHF
abundance: -; v_gene: TRBV10-1; j_gene: TRBJ2-2; d_gene: -; CDR3nt: TGCGCCAGCAGTGAGGGGTCGGTAGTGTCCAACAGCCCCGTTTTGGACACCGGGGAGCTGTTTTTT; CDR3aa: CASSEGSVVSNSPVLDTGELFF
abundance: -; v_gene: TRBV6-1; j_gene: TRBJ2-2; d_gene: -; CDR3nt: TGTGCCAGCAGTGAATGGGACACGAACACCGGGGAGCTGTTTTTT; CDR3aa: CASSEWDTNTGELFF
abundance: -; v_gene: TRBV5-5; j_gene: TRBJ2-7; d_gene: TRBD1; CDR3nt: TGTGCCAGCAGCTTGCTTCGGACAGGGCCCTACGAGCAGTACTTC; CDR3aa: CASSLLRTGPYEQYF
abundance: -; v_gene: TRBV4-1; j_gene: TRBJ2-7; d_gene: -; CDR3nt: TGCGCCAGCAGCCAAGTACAAGTGAGCTCCTACGAGCAGTACTTC; CDR3aa: CASSQVQVSSYEQYF